This T cell receptor (beta chain) was recovered during a study of response to subunit inactivated influenza vaccine (dated by TCRdb to 2016 to 2019). Concerning the study at large: To follow how T cells responded to a trivalent subunit inactivated influenza vaccine, the researchers relied on deep quantitative profiling of the T cell receptor repertoire. What the study reported, not specific to this receptor: It was suggested by the authors that each seasonal influenza vaccination may recruit only a limited number of new T cells.

V is trimmed back by 6 bases and J by 7 bases, and the junction contains 12 bases that no gene match accounts for. Looking up the germline V gene yields CDR1 SGHTA and CDR2 FQGNSA. The CDR3 sequence holds 15 residues, the cysteine and phenylalanine included. The retained sequence is limited to the CDR3, 45 bases, with the frame set at the first base. Receptors were amplified or captured by RT-PCR. Sequenced using an Illumina HiSeq 2500. TCRdb ran its own pipeline on the public reads, namely fastp trimming at Q25 and MiXCR clone calling, and kept in-frame beta chains. When rows share a CDR3 protein, they turn into one entry using the most common DNA and genes. Within this sample are under 550,000 distinct CDR3 sequences, with less than 8% of them counted one time only. The ten largest make up approximately 13% of the sample. Of note for this clonotype: Its binding antigen is unknown. One base away there is no much larger clone; base qualities are not given.

The sequencing here drew on PBMCs from blood, taken less than 25 months after vaccination. The TCR originated in a man aged 50-75 years who received an inactivated influenza vaccine. Donor details come from another sample of the same person, matched by shared clones. The rearranged chain carries TRBV7-2 and TRBJ2-1, and 7 bases in between align with TRBD1. The CDR3 loop reads CASSYSWTGLNEQFF. The nucleotide sequence reads as follows: TGTGCCAGCAGTTATTCGTGGACAGGTTTAAATGAGCAGTTCTTC.